The rows below give T cell receptor beta chains drawn from one sample of a study of T cells in Graves' hyperthyroidism and ophthalmopathy. MiXCR, applied by TCRdb to the multiplex PCR reads, yields one record per CDR3 protein. The data hold hundreds of thousands of distinct CDR3 sequences, with about a sixth observed a single time. Specimen: blood. Source of these receptors: a woman in her thirties or forties with Graves' ophthalmopathy. CDR3s include the opening cysteine and the closing phenylalanine or tryptophan. The D gene is left open where the match is weak. Only some rows state a clone size, as once, few, many or a class for expanded clones.

j_call v_call d_call clone_size cdr3_nt cdr3_aa
TRBJ2-5 TRBV2 NA many TGTGCCAGCAGTGAATATGGCCCTCAAGAGACCCAGTACTTC CASSEYGPQETQYF
TRBJ1-6 TRBV6-1 NA many TGTGCCAGCAGCTCACCTCAGGGTTCACCCCTCCACTTT CASSSPQGSPLHF
TRBJ2-1 TRBV10-1 TRBD1 few TGCGCCAGCAGTGAGCCGGGACAGGGGCAAAATGAGCAGTTCTTC CASSEPGQGQNEQFF
TRBJ2-7 TRBV5-1 NA many TGCGCCAGCAGCTTGGCCGGGTCCGAGCAGTACTTC CASSLAGSEQYF
TRBJ2-7 TRBV5-1 NA many TGCGCCAGCAGCCCCTGGGCGGGGGCCCCCTACGAGCAGTACTTC CASSPWAGAPYEQYF
TRBJ2-7 TRBV12-3/TRBV12-4 NA many TGTGCCAGCAGCTCCGGGTTCGAGCAGTACTTC CASSSGFEQYF
TRBJ2-7 TRBV19 TRBD1 NA TGTGCCAGTAGCAACGACAGGGATTGGAACGAGCAGTACTTC CASSNDRDWNEQYF
TRBJ2-1 TRBV6-1 TRBD2 few TGTGCCAGCATTCGGACTAGCGGGGTGAATGAGCAGTTCTTC CASIRTSGVNEQFF
TRBJ2-3 TRBV10-1 NA few TGCGCCAGCAGCCACTACCAACACTTCCACACAGATACGCAGTATTTT CASSHYQHFHTDTQYF
TRBJ2-1 TRBV20-1 NA few TGCAGTGCTAGAGTAGGGCAGGGAGCTTACAATGAGCAGTTCTTC CSARVGQGAYNEQFF
TRBJ2-3 TRBV28 NA NA TGTGCCAGCAGATCGCGGATAAGCACAGATACGCAGTATTTT CASRSRISTDTQYF
TRBJ1-6 TRBV7-9 TRBD1 many TGTGCCAGCAGCTCTACAGGGGGCAGTTCACCCCTCCACTTT CASSSTGGSSPLHF
TRBJ2-5 TRBV19 NA few TGTGCCAGTAGAAATACAGGGTACCAAGAGACCCAGTACTTC CASRNTGYQETQYF
TRBJ2-1 TRBV7-3 TRBD2 many TGTGCCAGCAGCATCCTAGCGGGAGGGGACAATGAGCAGTTCTTC CASSILAGGDNEQFF
TRBJ2-1 TRBV28 NA NA TGTGCCAGCAGTTTTCGGGACCGGAGTTTCGATGAGCAGTTCTTC CASSFRDRSFDEQFF
TRBJ2-1 TRBV18 TRBD1 many TGTGCCAGCTCAGCCGGACAGGGAGTCTACAATGAGCAGTTCTTC CASSAGQGVYNEQFF
TRBJ1-5 TRBV13 NA NA TGTGCCAGACTCTACCAGGGGAGCGGGAGTAAGACAGATACGCAGCATTTT CARLYQGSGSKTDTQHF
TRBJ1-4 TRBV5-1 NA many TGCGCCAGCAGCTGGCTTGGTAATGAAAAACTGTTTTTT CASSWLGNEKLFF
TRBJ2-6 TRBV18 NA NA TGTGCCAGCTCACCACAGGCTCCTGGGGCCAACGTCCTGACTTTC CASSPQAPGANVLTF
TRBJ2-5 TRBV7-8 NA many TGTGCCAGCAGTCTTAACGCTGGGGGGACCCAGTACTTC CASSLNAGGTQYF
TRBJ1-5 TRBV11-2 TRBD1 NA TGTGCCAGCAGCTTTACCGGGACAGGCCCTGATAGCAATCAGCCCCAGCATTTT CASSFTGTGPDSNQPQHF
TRBJ2-1 TRBV11-1 NA many TGTGCCAGCAGCTCCGGACTTTCCAATGAGCAGTTCTTC CASSSGLSNEQFF
TRBJ2-2 TRBV7-2 TRBD2 many TGTGCCAGCATAACCTCGCCGGGACTATCAACCGGGGAGCTGTTTTTT CASITSPGLSTGELFF
TRBJ1-5 TRBV28 NA few TGTGCCAGCAGTCTATCGGAGGGGGTCACCTCTTCTATAGATTTCTTGGCCCAGCATTTT CASSLSEGVTSSIDFLAQHF
TRBJ2-3 TRBV11-2 TRBD2 many TGTGCCAGCAGCTTACGTAGAATAACTAGCGGGAGAACAGATACGCAGTATTTT CASSLRRITSGRTDTQYF
TRBJ2-3 TRBV20-1 NA few TGCAGTGCCATAGTACAGGCGAGCACAGATACGCAGTATTTT CSAIVQASTDTQYF
TRBJ2-3 TRBV18 TRBD1 many TGTGCCAGCTCCCTCGTTGGACAGGTCACAGATACGCAGTATTTT CASSLVGQVTDTQYF
TRBJ1-1 TRBV29-1 NA NA TGCAGCGTTGAACAACAGGGTTTTAGTGAAGCTTTCTTT CSVEQQGFSEAFF
TRBJ1-5 TRBV2 NA many TGTGCCAGCAGGGGGGACGGCGAGGGAGCCCAGCATTTT CASRGDGEGAQHF
TRBJ1-1 TRBV5-1 NA NA TGCGCCAGCAGTAAGCTAGGGGAGACTGAAGCTTTCTTT CASSKLGETEAFF
TRBJ2-1 TRBV6-5 TRBD2 NA TGTGCCAGCAGTTACGACCTAGCGGGGGGGGGCAATGAGCAGTTCTTC CASSYDLAGGGNEQFF
TRBJ1-1 TRBV5-1 NA many TGCGCCAGCAGCTTGGTCGGACCCCCCACTGAAGCTTTCTTT CASSLVGPPTEAFF
TRBJ2-7 TRBV25-1 TRBD1 many TGTGCCAGCAGTCAATACCGGACAGGCCCCATCCTATACGAGCAGTACTTC CASSQYRTGPILYEQYF
TRBJ2-5 TRBV5-1 TRBD2 many TGCGCCAGCAGCCCCCCCGCGGGAGGAGAGACCCAGTACTTC CASSPPAGGETQYF
TRBJ1-2 TRBV6-5 NA NA TGTGCCAGCAGTTACTCGAGGGAAAACTATGGCTACACCTTC CASSYSRENYGYTF
TRBJ2-1 TRBV30 TRBD2 many TGTGCCTGGAACCTAGCGGGAGTGGATGAGCAGTTCTTC CAWNLAGVDEQFF
TRBJ1-5 TRBV6-1 NA NA TGTGCCAGCAGTGAAGTCCAGCGTTATCAGCCCCAGCATTTT CASSEVQRYQPQHF
TRBJ1-1 TRBV27 TRBD1 many TGTGCCAGCAGTGCCGCACCGACAGGGTCGGGCGGTGGGGCTTTCTTT CASSAAPTGSGGGAFF
TRBJ2-7 TRBV18 NA few TGTGCCAGCTCACCACAACAGCAGTCCTACGAGCAGTACTTC CASSPQQQSYEQYF
TRBJ2-3 TRBV4-1 TRBD2 NA TGCGCCAGCAGCTCTATAACTAGCGGGGGGGCCGCTACGCAGTATTTT CASSSITSGGAATQYF
TRBJ2-5 TRBV2 TRBD1 many TGTGCCAGCAGTGAACAGGGGGAGTGGTGGGCCCAGTACTTC CASSEQGEWWAQYF
TRBJ1-5 TRBV6-5 NA NA TGTGCCAGCAGTTACTTGGGCATGAGCAATCAGCCCCAGCATTTT CASSYLGMSNQPQHF
TRBJ2-7 TRBV19 NA NA TGTGCCAGTAGTATTGTAGGGGCCAGCTACGAGCAGTACTTC CASSIVGASYEQYF
TRBJ1-5 TRBV3-1 NA many TGTGCCAGCAGCCAAGCGGCAGGCGACCGGCCCCAGCATTTT CASSQAAGDRPQHF
TRBJ2-7 TRBV6-1 NA few TGTGCCAGCAGCCTGAACTGGAGGCACGAGCAGTACTTC CASSLNWRHEQYF
TRBJ2-7 TRBV12-3/TRBV12-4 TRBD2 NA TGTGCCAGCAGTTTAAGACTAGCGGGGGTCCTTTACGAGCAGTACTTC CASSLRLAGVLYEQYF
TRBJ1-1 TRBV30 NA many TGTGCCTGGAGTGTTTTAACAGAAGCTTTCTTT CAWSVLTEAFF
TRBJ2-2 TRBV20-1 NA many TGCAGTGCACTCGTGGGGAACACCGGGGAGCTGTTTTTT CSALVGNTGELFF
TRBJ1-1 TRBV7-8 NA many TGTGCCAGCAGCCGCGACCGGTTTGAAGCTTTCTTT CASSRDRFEAFF
TRBJ2-5 TRBV5-1 TRBD1 NA TGCGCCAGCAGCTTGGAGGGGACAGGGACGGGGTCCCAGTACTTC CASSLEGTGTGSQYF
TRBJ2-7 TRBV28 NA many TGTGCCAGCAGTTGGGGGACGGCTACCTACGAGCAGTACTTC CASSWGTATYEQYF
TRBJ1-6 TRBV2 NA few TGTGCCAGCAGGAGGGGAAACAATTCACCCCTCCACTTT CASRRGNNSPLHF
TRBJ2-5 TRBV6-1 TRBD2 many TGTGCCAGCAGTGAAAAAGGCCCTAGCGGGGAAACACAAGAGACCCAGTACTTC CASSEKGPSGETQETQYF
TRBJ1-2 TRBV27 NA few TGTGCCAGCAGTCCCGGGCATCCTCCCTATGGCTACACCTTC CASSPGHPPYGYTF
TRBJ1-1 TRBV18 NA many TGTGCCAGCTCACCGTTCGAGGACACTGAAGCTTTCTTT CASSPFEDTEAFF
TRBJ2-7 TRBV18 TRBD1 NA TGTGCCAGCTCCATTTCTACCGGGACAGGTTCTACCTACGAGCAGTACTTC CASSISTGTGSTYEQYF
TRBJ2-5 TRBV6-2/TRBV6-3 TRBD2 many TGTGCCAGCGGAACCCCGTGGAGCGGGGGCCAAGAGACCCAGTACTTC CASGTPWSGGQETQYF
TRBJ1-4 TRBV20-1 NA NA TGCAGTGCCGGGAATGTGGATGAAAAACTGTTTTTT CSAGNVDEKLFF
TRBJ2-1 TRBV19 NA NA TGTGCCAGTAGTCCACCCCCCGGGGGGCACGAGCAGTTCTTC CASSPPPGGHEQFF